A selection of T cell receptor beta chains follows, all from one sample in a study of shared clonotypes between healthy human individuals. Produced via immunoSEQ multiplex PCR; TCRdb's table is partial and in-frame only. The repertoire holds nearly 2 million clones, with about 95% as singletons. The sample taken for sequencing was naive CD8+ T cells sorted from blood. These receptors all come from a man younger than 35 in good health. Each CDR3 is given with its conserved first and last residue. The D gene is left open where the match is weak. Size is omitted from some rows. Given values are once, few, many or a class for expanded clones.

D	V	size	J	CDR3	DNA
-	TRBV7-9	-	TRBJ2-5	CASSHGPGEGLGETQYF	TGTGCCAGCAGCCACGGACCAGGAGAGGGGCTGGGGGAGACCCAGTACTTC
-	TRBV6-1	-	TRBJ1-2	CASSDRWARANYGYTF	TGTGCCAGCAGTGATCGATGGGCCAGGGCTAACTATGGCTACACCTTC
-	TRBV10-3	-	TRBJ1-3	CAISESAGTGNTIYF	TGTGCCATCAGTGAGTCAGCCGGTACCGGAAACACCATATATTTT
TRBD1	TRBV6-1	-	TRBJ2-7	CASRDRVSYEQYF	TGTGCCAGTCGGGACAGGGTCTCCTACGAGCAGTACTTC
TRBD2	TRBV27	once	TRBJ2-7	CASSPIAGGGYEQYF	TGTGCCAGCAGCCCCATAGCGGGGGGGGGATACGAGCAGTACTTC
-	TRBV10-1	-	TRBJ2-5	CASSERLGTETQYF	TGCGCCAGCAGTGAGCGTCTAGGGACAGAGACCCAGTACTTC
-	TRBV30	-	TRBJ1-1	CAWSVGDTEAFF	TGTGCCTGGAGTGTGGGAGACACTGAAGCTTTCTTT
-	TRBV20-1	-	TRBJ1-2	CSFGGTMGYTF	TGCAGTTTCGGGGGGACTATGGGCTACACCTTC
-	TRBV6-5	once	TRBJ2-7	CASSLGGLYEQYF	TGTGCCAGCAGTTTGGGGGGTTTGTACGAGCAGTACTTC
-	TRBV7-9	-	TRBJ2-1	CASSLVGLEQFF	TGTGCCAGCAGCTTAGTAGGGCTTGAGCAGTTCTTC
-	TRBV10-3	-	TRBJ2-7	CAISESWGSEQYF	TGTGCCATCAGTGAGTCGTGGGGCTCCGAGCAGTACTTC
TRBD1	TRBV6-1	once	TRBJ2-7	CASSATGTAYEQYF	TGTGCCAGCAGCGCAACCGGGACAGCCTACGAGCAGTACTTC
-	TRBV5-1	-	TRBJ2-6	CASSLVPGKGANVLTF	TGCGCCAGCAGCTTGGTGCCAGGGAAAGGGGCCAACGTCCTGACTTTC
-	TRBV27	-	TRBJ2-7	CASSPSRGPIRYEQYF	TGTGCCAGCAGTCCATCCAGAGGTCCCATTAGGTACGAGCAGTACTTC
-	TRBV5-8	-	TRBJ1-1	CASSLMRVTGPEAFF	TGTGCCAGCAGCCTGATGAGGGTCACAGGCCCTGAAGCTTTCTTT
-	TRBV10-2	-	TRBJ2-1	CASSESNGWRSYNEQFF	TGCGCCAGCAGTGAGTCGAACGGGTGGAGGTCCTACAATGAGCAGTTCTTC
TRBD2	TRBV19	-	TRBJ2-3	CASSSASGGGTDTQYF	TGTGCCAGTAGTTCCGCTAGCGGGGGTGGCACAGATACGCAGTATTTT
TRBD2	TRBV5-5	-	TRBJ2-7	CASSFLGGSSYEQYF	TGTGCCAGCAGCTTCTTGGGGGGGAGCTCCTACGAGCAGTACTTC
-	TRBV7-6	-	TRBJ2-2	CASSLIWENTGELFF	TGTGCCAGCAGCCTTATTTGGGAGAACACCGGGGAGCTGTTTTTT
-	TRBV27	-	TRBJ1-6	CASGDFNSPLHF	TGTGCCAGCGGGGACTTCAATTCACCCCTCCACTTT
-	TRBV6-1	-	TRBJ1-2	CASRLSEANYGYTF	TGTGCCAGCAGGTTATCAGAAGCTAACTATGGCTACACCTTC
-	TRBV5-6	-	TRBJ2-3	CASSLVYVPVSTDTQYF	TGTGCCAGCAGCTTGGTATATGTCCCTGTGAGCACAGATACGCAGTATTTT
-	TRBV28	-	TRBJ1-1	CASSFYGAKDEAFF	TGTGCCAGCAGTTTCTACGGGGCGAAAGATGAAGCTTTCTTT
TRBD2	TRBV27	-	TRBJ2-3	CASRLASGITDTQYF	TGTGCCAGCAGGTTAGCTAGCGGGATCACAGATACGCAGTATTTT
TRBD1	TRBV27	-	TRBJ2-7	CASSPGTASYEQYF	TGTGCCAGCAGCCCCGGGACAGCCTCCTACGAGCAGTACTTC
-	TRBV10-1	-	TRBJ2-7	CASSQWVLDEQYF	TGCGCCAGCAGTCAGTGGGTATTAGACGAGCAGTACTTC
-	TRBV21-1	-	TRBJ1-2	CASSKRDDYGYTF	TGTGCCAGCAGCAAAAGGGACGACTATGGCTACACCTTC
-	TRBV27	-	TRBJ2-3	CASSLLVVTSTDTQYF	TGTGCCAGCAGTTTACTGGTGGTAACCAGCACAGATACGCAGTATTTT
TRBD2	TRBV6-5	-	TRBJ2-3	CASSYYDGGAADTQYF	TGTGCCAGCAGTTACTATGACGGGGGGGCCGCGGATACGCAGTATTTT
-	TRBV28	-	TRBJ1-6	CASSPMTGTSPLHF	TGTGCCAGCAGCCCGATGACAGGAACCTCACCCCTCCACTTT
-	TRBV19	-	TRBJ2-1	CAKPMEGGRSFSYNEQFF	TGTGCCAAACCTATGGAGGGGGGCCGAAGTTTCTCCTACAATGAGCAGTTCTTC
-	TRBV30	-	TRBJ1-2	CAWSAQEKLYGYTF	TGTGCCTGGAGTGCACAAGAAAAACTCTATGGCTACACCTTC
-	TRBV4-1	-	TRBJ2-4	CASSQEEGTLIQYF	TGCGCCAGCAGCCAAGAGGAAGGTACGCTCATTCAGTACTTC